The source of this T cell receptor beta chain is a study of PD-1 blockade in classical Hodgkin lymphoma. Looking at the study overall: With a 2-week interval, patients received intravenous nivolumab at 3 mg/kg. Study results and limitations: The drivers behind the repertoire differences, possibly disease activity or prior therapy, remain undefined. Complete responders entered with baseline diversity on par with newly diagnosed patients, the results showed. Compared with baseline, CD4+ but not CD8+ TCR diversity had risen significantly by C4D1.

Each of the patients experienced relapse following autologous stem cell transplantation, and their brentuximab vedotin exposure differed. CDR3 length: 15 amino acids. Germline V gene sequence: CDR1 MNHNS, CDR2 SASEGT. Trimming pared 7 bases from V and 1 base from J, leaving 14 bases between. Turning to this clone: What it binds is unknown.

The table came from immunoSEQ multiplex PCR; TCRdb's copy has only in-frame clones and leaves some out. The sample has some 21,000 clones, around 68% seen once. The source was peripheral blood mononuclear cells (PBMCs), collected at baseline. The chain carries TRBV6-1 and TRBJ1-5, with D hard to call. This clonotype was sampled from a human donor with classical Hodgkin lymphoma. CDR3 amino acids: CASTRDWWSNQPQHF. CDR3 sequence (DNA): TGTGCCAGCACTCGAGATTGGTGGAGCAATCAGCCCCAGCATTTT.